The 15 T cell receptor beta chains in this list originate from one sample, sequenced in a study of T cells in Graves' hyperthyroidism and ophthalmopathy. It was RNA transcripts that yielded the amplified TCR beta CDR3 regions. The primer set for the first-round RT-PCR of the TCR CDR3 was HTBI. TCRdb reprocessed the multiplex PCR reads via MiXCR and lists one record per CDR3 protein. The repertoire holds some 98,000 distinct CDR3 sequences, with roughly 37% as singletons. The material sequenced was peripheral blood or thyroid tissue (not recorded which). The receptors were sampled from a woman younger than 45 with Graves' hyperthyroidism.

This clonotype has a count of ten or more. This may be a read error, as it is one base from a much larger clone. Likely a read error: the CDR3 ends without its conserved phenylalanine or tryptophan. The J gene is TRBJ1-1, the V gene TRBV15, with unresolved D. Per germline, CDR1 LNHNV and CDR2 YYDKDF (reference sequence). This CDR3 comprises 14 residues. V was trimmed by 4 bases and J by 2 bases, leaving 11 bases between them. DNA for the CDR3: TGTGCCACCAGCAAAGTGGGCCCTAACACTGAAGCTTTCTCT. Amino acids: CATSKVGPNTEAFS.

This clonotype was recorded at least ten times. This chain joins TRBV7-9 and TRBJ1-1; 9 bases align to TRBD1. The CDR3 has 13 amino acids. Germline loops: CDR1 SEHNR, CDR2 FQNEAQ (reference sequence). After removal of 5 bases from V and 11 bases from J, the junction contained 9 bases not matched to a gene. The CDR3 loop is CASSDRDREGAFF. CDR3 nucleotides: TGTGCCAGCAGCGACCGGGACAGGGAAGGGGCTTTCTTT.

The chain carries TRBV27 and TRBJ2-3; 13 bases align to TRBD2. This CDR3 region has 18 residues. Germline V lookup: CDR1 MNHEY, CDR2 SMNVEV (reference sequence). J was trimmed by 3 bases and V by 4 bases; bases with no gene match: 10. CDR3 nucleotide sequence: TGTGCCAGCAGTTACCTGTGGACTAGCGGGAGTGGAACAGATACGCAGTATTTT. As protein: CASSYLWTSGSGTDTQYF.

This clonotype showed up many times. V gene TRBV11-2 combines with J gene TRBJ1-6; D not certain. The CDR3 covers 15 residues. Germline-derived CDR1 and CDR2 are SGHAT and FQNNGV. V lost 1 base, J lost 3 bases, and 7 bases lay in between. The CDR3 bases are TGTGCCAGCAGCTTAGTTCTCAGCTATAATTCACCCCTCCACTTT. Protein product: CASSLVLSYNSPLHF.

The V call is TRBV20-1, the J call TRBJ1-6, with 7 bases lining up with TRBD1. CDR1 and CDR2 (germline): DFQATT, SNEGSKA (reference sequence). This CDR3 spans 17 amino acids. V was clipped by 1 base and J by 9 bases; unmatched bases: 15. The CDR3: CSARALDRAGSGSPLHF. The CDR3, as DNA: TGCAGTGCTAGAGCCTTAGACAGGGCCGGGTCGGGTTCACCCCTCCACTTT.

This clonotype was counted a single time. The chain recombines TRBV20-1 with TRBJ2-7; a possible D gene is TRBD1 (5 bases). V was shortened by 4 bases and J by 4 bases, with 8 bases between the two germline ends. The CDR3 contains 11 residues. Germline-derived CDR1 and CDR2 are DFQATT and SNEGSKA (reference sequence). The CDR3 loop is CSAIDRYEQYF. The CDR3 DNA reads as TGCAGTGCTATTGACAGATACGAGCAGTACTTC.

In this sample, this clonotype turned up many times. The CDR3 sequence: CASSGSSGVSEAFF. The CDR3 DNA sequence: TGTGCCAGCAGTGGCAGCTCGGGGGTGAGTGAAGCTTTCTTT. This chain connects TRBV2 to TRBJ1-1; D might be TRBD1 (5 bases). The V gene lost 4 bases and the J gene lost 7 bases, with 16 bases spanning the gap. CDR1 is SNHLY and CDR2 is FYNNEI in the germline V gene. There are 14 residues in the CDR3.

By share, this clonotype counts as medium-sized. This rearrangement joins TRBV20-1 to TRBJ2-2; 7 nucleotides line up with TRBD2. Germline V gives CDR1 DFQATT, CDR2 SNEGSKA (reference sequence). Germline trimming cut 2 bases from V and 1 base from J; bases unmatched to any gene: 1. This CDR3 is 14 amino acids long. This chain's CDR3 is CSARPSGNTGELFF. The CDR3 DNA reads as TGCAGTGCTAGACCTAGCGGGAACACCGGGGAGCTGTTTTTT.

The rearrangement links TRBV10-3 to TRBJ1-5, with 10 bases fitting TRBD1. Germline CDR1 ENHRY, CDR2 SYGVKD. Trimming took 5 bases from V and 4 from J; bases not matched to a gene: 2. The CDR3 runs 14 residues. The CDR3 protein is CAISKDRGNQPQHF. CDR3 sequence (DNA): TGTGCCATCAGTAAGGACAGGGGGAATCAGCCCCAGCATTTT.

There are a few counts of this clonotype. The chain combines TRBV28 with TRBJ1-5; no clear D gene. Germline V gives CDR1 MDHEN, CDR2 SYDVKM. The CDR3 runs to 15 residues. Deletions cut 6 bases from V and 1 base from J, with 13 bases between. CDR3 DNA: TGTGCCAGCAGACTTTTAGTGGGAAGCAATCAGCCCCAGCATTTT. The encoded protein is CASRLLVGSNQPQHF. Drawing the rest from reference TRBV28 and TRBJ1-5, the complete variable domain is DVKVTQSSRYLVKRTGEKVFLECVQDMDHENMFWYRQDPGLGLRLIYFSYDVKMKEKGDIPEGYSVSREKKERFSLILESASTNQTSMYLCASRLLVGSNQPQHFGDGTRLSIL.

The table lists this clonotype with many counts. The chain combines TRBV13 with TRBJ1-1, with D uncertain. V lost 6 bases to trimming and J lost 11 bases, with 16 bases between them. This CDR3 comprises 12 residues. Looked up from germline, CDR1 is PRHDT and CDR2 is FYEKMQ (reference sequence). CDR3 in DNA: TGTGCCAGCAGGAGGGCGGGCGACGGGGCTTTCTTT. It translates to CASRRAGDGAFF.

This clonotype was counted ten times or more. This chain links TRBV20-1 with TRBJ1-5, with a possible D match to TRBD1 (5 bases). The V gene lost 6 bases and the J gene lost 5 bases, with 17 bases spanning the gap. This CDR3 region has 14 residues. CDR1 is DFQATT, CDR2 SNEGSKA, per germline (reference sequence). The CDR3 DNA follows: TGCAGTGCCTCGGGGGAGAGGGACGATCAGCCCCAGCATTTT. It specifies CSASGERDDQPQHF.

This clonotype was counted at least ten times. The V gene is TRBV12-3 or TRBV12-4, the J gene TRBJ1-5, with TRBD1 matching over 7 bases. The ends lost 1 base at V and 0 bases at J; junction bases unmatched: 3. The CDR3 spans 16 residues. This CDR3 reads CASSLGPGGSNQPQHF. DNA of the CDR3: TGTGCCAGCAGTTTAGGGCCAGGGGGTAGCAATCAGCCCCAGCATTTT.

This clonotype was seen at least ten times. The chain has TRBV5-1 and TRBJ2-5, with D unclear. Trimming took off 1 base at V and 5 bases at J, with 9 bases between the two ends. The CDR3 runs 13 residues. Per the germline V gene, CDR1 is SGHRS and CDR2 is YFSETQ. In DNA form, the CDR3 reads TGCGCCAGCAGCTTGAGTGTAAGGGAGACCCAGTACTTC. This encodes CASSLSVRETQYF.

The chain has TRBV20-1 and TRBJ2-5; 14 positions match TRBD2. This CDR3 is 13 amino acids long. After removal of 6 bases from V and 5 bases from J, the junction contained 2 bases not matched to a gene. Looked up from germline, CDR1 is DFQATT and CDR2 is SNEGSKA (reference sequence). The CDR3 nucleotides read TGCAGTGCGGGACTAGCGGGAGCGGAGACCCAGTACTTC. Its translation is CSAGLAGAETQYF.